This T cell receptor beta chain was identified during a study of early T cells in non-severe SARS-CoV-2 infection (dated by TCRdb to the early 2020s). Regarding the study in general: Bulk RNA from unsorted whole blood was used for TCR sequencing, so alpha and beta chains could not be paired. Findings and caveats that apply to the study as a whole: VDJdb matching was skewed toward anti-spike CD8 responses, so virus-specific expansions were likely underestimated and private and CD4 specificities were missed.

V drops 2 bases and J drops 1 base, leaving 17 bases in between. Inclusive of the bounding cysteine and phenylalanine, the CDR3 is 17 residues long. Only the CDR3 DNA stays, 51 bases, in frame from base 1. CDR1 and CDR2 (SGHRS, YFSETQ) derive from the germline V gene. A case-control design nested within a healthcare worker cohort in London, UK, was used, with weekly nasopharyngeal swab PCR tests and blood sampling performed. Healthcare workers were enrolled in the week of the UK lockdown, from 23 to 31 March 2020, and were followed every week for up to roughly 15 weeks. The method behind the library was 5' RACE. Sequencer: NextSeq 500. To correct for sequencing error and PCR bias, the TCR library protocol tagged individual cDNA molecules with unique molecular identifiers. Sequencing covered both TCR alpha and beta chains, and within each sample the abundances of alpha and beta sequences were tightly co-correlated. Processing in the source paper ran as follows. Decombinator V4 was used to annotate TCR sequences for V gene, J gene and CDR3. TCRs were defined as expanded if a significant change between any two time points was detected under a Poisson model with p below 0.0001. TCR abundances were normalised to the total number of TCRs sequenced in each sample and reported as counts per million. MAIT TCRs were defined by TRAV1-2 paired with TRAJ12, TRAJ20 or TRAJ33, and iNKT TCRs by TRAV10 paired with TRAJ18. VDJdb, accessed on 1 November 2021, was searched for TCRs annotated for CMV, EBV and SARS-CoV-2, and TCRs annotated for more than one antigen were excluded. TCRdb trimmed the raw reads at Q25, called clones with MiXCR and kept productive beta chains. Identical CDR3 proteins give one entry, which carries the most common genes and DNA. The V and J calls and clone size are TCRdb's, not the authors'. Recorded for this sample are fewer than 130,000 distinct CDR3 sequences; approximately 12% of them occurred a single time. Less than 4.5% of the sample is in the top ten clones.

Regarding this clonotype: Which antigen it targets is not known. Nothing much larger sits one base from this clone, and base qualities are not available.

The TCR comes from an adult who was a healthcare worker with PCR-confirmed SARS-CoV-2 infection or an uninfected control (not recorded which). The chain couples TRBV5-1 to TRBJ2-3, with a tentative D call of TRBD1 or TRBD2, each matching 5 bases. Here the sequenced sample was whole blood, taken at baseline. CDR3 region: CASSLPQGDPRTDTQYF. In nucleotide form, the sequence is TGCGCCAGCAGCTTACCTCAGGGAGACCCTCGCACAGATACGCAGTATTTT.